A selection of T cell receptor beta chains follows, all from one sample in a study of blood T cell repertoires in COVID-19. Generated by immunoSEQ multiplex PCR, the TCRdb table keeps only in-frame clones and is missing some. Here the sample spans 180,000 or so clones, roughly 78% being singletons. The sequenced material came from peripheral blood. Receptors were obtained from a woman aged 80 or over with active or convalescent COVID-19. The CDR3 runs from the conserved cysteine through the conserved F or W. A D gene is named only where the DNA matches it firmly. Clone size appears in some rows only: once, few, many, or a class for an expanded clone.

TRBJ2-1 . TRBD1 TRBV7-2 TGTGCCAGCAGCAGCCGGGACAGGGGGCGCTTTACGTCCGCCGGGCAGTTCTTC CASSSRDRGRFTSAGQFF
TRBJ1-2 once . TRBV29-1 TGCAGCGTTGTACCCGGACAAGGCTATGGCTACACCTTC CSVVPGQGYGYTF
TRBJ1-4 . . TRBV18 TGTGCCAGCTCACAGGACAGTAATGAAAAACTGTTTTTT CASSQDSNEKLFF
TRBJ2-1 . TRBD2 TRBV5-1 TGCGCCAGCAGCTCCCTGTCGGCGGGGGATGGTCCCAATGAGCAGTTCTTC CASSSLSAGDGPNEQFF
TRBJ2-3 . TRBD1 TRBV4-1 TGCGCCAGCAGCCGCATGACAGGGGGACTGACAGATACGCAGTATTTT CASSRMTGGLTDTQYF
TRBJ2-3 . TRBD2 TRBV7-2 TGTGCCAGCAGCCTTGGGAGGGTGGTTTTCGCAGATACGCAGTATTTT CASSLGRVVFADTQYF
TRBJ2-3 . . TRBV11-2 TGTGCCAGCAGCCCAGGGGTTAGAGGCACAGATACGCAGTATTTT CASSPGVRGTDTQYF
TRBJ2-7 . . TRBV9 TGTGCCAGCAGCGTAGAGGGGGGGAGCTCCTACGAGCAGTACTTC CASSVEGGSSYEQYF
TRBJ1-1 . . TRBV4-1 TGCGCCAGCAGCCAAGATTACCCAGGGTTGAACACTGAAGCTTTCTTT CASSQDYPGLNTEAFF
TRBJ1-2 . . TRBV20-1 TGCAGTGCTAGTGGGGCAGGTTATCACTATGGCTACACCTTC CSASGAGYHYGYTF
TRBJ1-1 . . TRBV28 TGTGCCAGCAGTTTCGGGGGTTTGAACACTGAAGCTTTCTTT CASSFGGLNTEAFF
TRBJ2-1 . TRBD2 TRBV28 TGTGCCAGCAGTTTATTAGGTGGGCGGGGGGACAATGAGCAGTTCTTC CASSLLGGRGDNEQFF
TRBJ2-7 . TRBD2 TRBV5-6 TGTGCCAGCAGCTTGGTTAGCGGGGGGTACTCCTACGAGCAGTACTTC CASSLVSGGYSYEQYF
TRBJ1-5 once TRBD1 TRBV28 TGTGCCAGCAGTTTAGCAGGGGGCCGGCAGCCCCAGCATTTT CASSLAGGRQPQHF
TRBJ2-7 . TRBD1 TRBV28 TGTGCCAGCAGTTCCCCGGAGACAGGGGGTTCTCACTACTTC CASSSPETGGSHYF
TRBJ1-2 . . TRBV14 TGTGCCAGCAGCTTTCAGAGACGGGGAGGCGGCTACACCTTC CASSFQRRGGGYTF
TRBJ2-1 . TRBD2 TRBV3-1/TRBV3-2 TGTGCCAGCAGCCAAGATCGGCTAGCGGGGGCTTACAATGAGCAGTTCTTC CASSQDRLAGAYNEQFF
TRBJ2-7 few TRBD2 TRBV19 TGTGCCAGTAGTTCGGGACTAGCGTACGAGCAGTACTTC CASSSGLAYEQYF
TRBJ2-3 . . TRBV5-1 TGCGCCAGCAGCTTGGCCAACACAGATACGCAGTATTTT CASSLANTDTQYF
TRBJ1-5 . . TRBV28 TGTGCCAGCAGTCCGTGGGCCTATCAAGGTCGGCAGCCCCAGCATTTT CASSPWAYQGRQPQHF
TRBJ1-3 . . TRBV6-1 TGTGCCAGCAGTGAGCAGACTATAGACTCTGGAAACACCATATATTTT CASSEQTIDSGNTIYF
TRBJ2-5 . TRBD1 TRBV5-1 TGCGCCAGCAGCCCGACCGGACAGGGGGAGGAGACCCAGTACTTC CASSPTGQGEETQYF
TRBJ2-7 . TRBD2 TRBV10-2 TGCGCCAGCAGTGTGTTTAGCGGGGGGCGCTCCTACGAGCAGTACTTC CASSVFSGGRSYEQYF